What follows is one TCR beta chain and its context. What it recognizes is unknown. The source of the sample is a study of monozygotic twins with inflammatory bowel disease. General study findings and limits: Twins classed as concordant or discordant showed no difference in repertoire similarity, possibly from limited power. IBD-affected twins scored below their healthy co-twins in TCRbeta diversity (inverse Simpson).

CDR3 length: 14 amino acids. Germline V gene sequence: CDR1 MNHEY, CDR2 SVGEGT. Using the 5' RACE reads, TCRdb records one entry per CDR3 protein without DNA. The table for this sample gives 140,000 to 150,000 distinct CDR3 sequences. The TCR sequence derives from a human donor with ulcerative colitis or Crohn's disease, or a healthy co-twin of an affected twin (not recorded which). The specimen sequenced was blood. V and J are TRBV6-2 or TRBV6-3 and TRBJ2-7; TCRdb's assignment of TRBD1 cannot be checked, as there is no DNA. CDR3 residues: CASNPDRVRHEQYF.